The 19 T cell receptor beta chains given below trace back to one sample, sequenced in a study of T cell repertoires in cytomegalovirus infection. No antigen has been identified for these receptors. TCRdb called the reads again in MiXCR, with one record for every CDR3 protein. The data contain around 900,000 distinct CDR3 sequences, 25% to 40% of them singletons. Here the sequenced sample was cultured CD8+ T cells from PBMCs, taken from culture after CMV antigen stimulation. These receptor sequences come from a human donor in good health (CMV status not recorded). Some clones in this sample may be carry-over from other donors' samples.

This chain connects TRBV28 to TRBJ2-7, with D perhaps TRBD1 (6 bases). Germline V lookup: CDR1 MDHEN, CDR2 SYDVKM. The CDR3 runs 13 residues. Trimming pared 5 bases from V and 2 bases from J, leaving 10 bases between. The CDR3 spells CASSHRDTYEQYF. The CDR3 region has the DNA TGTGCCAGCAGTCACCGGGACACCTACGAGCAGTACTTC.

The genes are TRBV20-1 and TRBJ1-2, with D unresolved. Germline assignment: CDR1 DFQATT and CDR2 SNEGSKA (reference sequence). The CDR3 consists of 13 residues. Trimming cost V 6 bases and J 1 base, with 12 bases left between them. CDR3 sequence reads: CSADPTRNYGYTF. CDR3 in DNA: TGCAGTGCCGACCCTACCCGTAACTATGGCTACACCTTC.

The J gene is TRBJ2-3, the V gene TRBV24-1; the D gene could be TRBD1 or TRBD2 (6 bases each). The V end was cut by 1 base, the J end by 1 base, with 8 bases between. The germline V gene has CDR1 KGHDR and CDR2 SFDVKD. CDR3 length: 15 amino acids. The DNA for the CDR3 is TGTGCCACCAGTGATTTAAGGGGGGGCACAGATACGCAGTATTTT. This sequence encodes CATSDLRGGTDTQYF.

The J gene is TRBJ1-2, the V gene TRBV9, with 9 positions matching TRBD1. The ends lost 0 bases at V and 4 bases at J; junction bases unmatched: 4. CDR1 is SGDLS, CDR2 YYNGEE, per germline. This CDR3 has 15 residues. The CDR3 region has the DNA TGTGCCAGCAGCGTAGAGGGACAGGGTACCTATGGCTACACCTTC. Its translation is CASSVEGQGTYGYTF.

In this sample, this clonotype turned up once. A much larger clone differs by one base, so this may be a read error. The gene calls are TRBV7-9 and TRBJ2-5; 7 nucleotides align to TRBD1. The CDR3 spans 16 residues. J gave up 2 bases and V 3 bases, and 9 bases lay outside the gene matches. Germline-derived CDR1 and CDR2 are SEHNR and FQNEAQ (reference sequence). The CDR3 region has the DNA TGTGCCAGCAGCTTTGGACAGGAGGCTCGGCAAGAGACCCAGTACTTC. Translation gives CASSFGQEARQETQYF.

The V call is TRBV28, the J call TRBJ2-3, with TRBD2 matching over 7 bases. This CDR3 contains 15 residues. The ends lost 6 bases at V and 3 bases at J; junction bases unmatched: 9. The germline gives CDR1 MDHEN, CDR2 SYDVKM. CDR3 region: CASRASSGWTDTQYF. DNA of the CDR3: TGTGCCAGCAGGGCCTCTAGCGGATGGACAGATACGCAGTATTTT.

Concerning this clonotype itself: This may arise from a read error, as a much more abundant clone is one base away. The rearrangement links TRBV7-4 to TRBJ2-1; 7 bases fit TRBD1. Germline V lookup: CDR1 SGHVT, CDR2 SQSDAQ. The CDR3 spans 15 residues. After removal of 4 bases from V and 0 bases from J, the junction contained 3 bases not matched to a gene. CDR3 region: CASSWWTGSYNEQFF. The CDR3 DNA reads as TGTGCCAGCAGCTGGTGGACAGGCTCCTACAATGAGCAGTTCTTC.

The chain carries TRBV10-3 and TRBJ1-4, with D perhaps TRBD1 (5 bases). CDR1 ENHRY and CDR2 SYGVKD come from the germline V gene. The CDR3 is 17 residues long. V shed 8 bases and J shed 0 bases, with 19 bases lying between them. The CDR3 bases are TGTGCCATCTCCCAGGGTGGCAGGGACTCAACTAATGAAAAACTGTTTTTT. The encoded protein is CAISQGGRDSTNEKLFF.

This clonotype was seen only a few times. The CDR3 DNA is TGTGCCAGCTCACCGGGACAGGGGTTCTCAGATACGCAGTATTTT. This translates into CASSPGQGFSDTQYF. This sequence joins TRBV18 and TRBJ2-3; 10 positions agree with TRBD1. The trim removed 3 bases at V and 4 bases at J, leaving 4 bases unmatched. Germline V CDR1 and CDR2: KGHSH, LQKENI. The CDR3 sequence is 15 residues long. The variable domain in full, completed from reference TRBV18 and TRBJ2-3, reads NAGVMQNPRHLVRRRGQEARLRCSPMKGHSHVYWYRQLPEEGLKFMVYLQKENIIDESGMPKERFSAEFPKEGPSILRIQQVVRGDSAAYFCASSPGQGFSDTQYFGPGTRLTVL.

In its sample, this clonotype was seen a few times. The genes are TRBV7-9 and TRBJ2-5; D perhaps matches TRBD1 (6 bases). Germline V CDR1 and CDR2: SEHNR, FQNEAQ (reference sequence). CDR3 length equals 16 residues. The V end lost 1 base, the J end lost 2 bases, and 14 bases lay between the germline ends. The CDR3 region is CASSLVWKQGQETQYF. CDR3 nucleotide sequence: TGTGCCAGCAGCTTAGTCTGGAAACAGGGTCAAGAGACCCAGTACTTC.

On this clonotype itself: With a much larger clone just one base away, this may be a read error. V is TRBV7-8 and J is TRBJ2-5, with 11 bases aligning to TRBD2. The CDR3 has 15 residues. Germline V gene lookup returns CDR1 SGHVS and CDR2 FQNEAQ. CDR3 sequence: CVSREGTSGQETQYF. The CDR3 DNA reads TGTGTCAGCAGGGAAGGGACTAGCGGACAAGAGACCCAGTACTTC.

This clonotype was observed a few times. The V and J genes are TRBV6-1 and TRBJ1-4, with 8 nucleotides matching TRBD1. The V and J ends lost 3 bases and 5 bases, in that order; junction bases with no gene match: 2. The germline V gene has CDR1 MNHNS and CDR2 SASEGT. The CDR3 is made up of 14 amino acids. The CDR3 region has the DNA TGTGCCAGCAGTGACAGGGGGCAAAATGAAAAACTGTTTTTT. Protein: CASSDRGQNEKLFF.

This clonotype was observed a handful of times. The V call is TRBV12-3 or TRBV12-4, the J call TRBJ2-3; D may be TRBD2 (6 bases). V was cut by 5 bases and J by 2 bases, with 14 bases left in between. The CDR3 spans 15 residues. The CDR3 here is CASSPWDSLTDTQYF. As DNA, the CDR3 is TGTGCCAGCAGTCCCTGGGACTCTCTCACAGATACGCAGTATTTT.

This clonotype was seen more than once but under ten times. V and J are TRBV20-1 and TRBJ2-3, with TRBD2 matching 9 bases. The CDR3 is 15 residues long. Germline assignment: CDR1 DFQATT and CDR2 SNEGSKA (reference sequence). J was trimmed by 5 bases and V by 0 bases; bases with no gene match: 6. This CDR3 is CSARDSGGGGDTQYF. CDR3 DNA sequence: TGCAGTGCTAGAGATAGCGGGGGAGGGGGAGATACGCAGTATTTT.

The CDR3 coding sequence is TGTGCCAGCAGTGGGACTAGCGGGGGGGCCGGGTCCTACAATGAGCAGTTCTTC. It specifies CASSGTSGGAGSYNEQFF. This chain links TRBV12-3 or TRBV12-4 with TRBJ2-1, with TRBD2 matching over 16 bases. Trimming removed 5 bases from V and 1 base from J; junction bases left unmatched: 5. The CDR3 extends over 18 amino acids.

This chain joins TRBV7-9 and TRBJ2-7; the D gene could be TRBD1 or TRBD2 (7 bases each). This CDR3 contains 14 residues. The V gene's germline CDR1 is SEHNR and CDR2 FQNEAQ (reference sequence). The germline V and J ends were trimmed by 5 bases and 6 bases, with 17 bases remaining between them. DNA of the CDR3: TGTGCCAGCAGCCAGGGGGAGGGGAAACGCGAGCAGTACGTC. It yields the protein CASSQGEGKREQYV.

This clonotype has just a few counts. This sequence joins TRBV11-2 and TRBJ2-3; D uncertain. Trimming pared 4 bases from V and 4 bases from J, leaving 12 bases between. Germline V lookup: CDR1 SGHAT, CDR2 FQNNGV. This CDR3 is 14 amino acids long. CDR3 DNA: TGTGCCAGCAGCTCCCCGACGGAGCCAGATACGCAGTATTTT. It specifies CASSSPTEPDTQYF.

The J gene is TRBJ1-1, the V gene TRBV2, with D possibly being TRBD1 (5 bases). CDR1 is SNHLY, CDR2 FYNNEI, per germline. The ends were cut back, 8 bases at V and 3 bases at J, with 19 bases in the middle. The CDR3 is 15 residues long. CDR3 coding DNA: TGTGCCAGCCTCAAGCCCGACAGACGTGACACTGAAGCTTTCTTT. It is translated as CASLKPDRRDTEAFF.

Turning to this clonotype: A much bigger clone sits one base away, suggesting this may be a read error. V and J are TRBV7-9 and TRBJ2-7, with 11 positions matching TRBD2. Germline V lookup: CDR1 SEHNR, CDR2 FQNEAQ (reference sequence). The junction had 9 bases not matched to a gene; V was cut back by 9 bases and J by 2 bases. This CDR3 is 15 amino acids long. The CDR3 DNA is TGTGCCAGGAGCACGACTAGCGGGGACGCCTACGAGCAGTACTTC. Its protein is CARSTTSGDAYEQYF. The variable domain in full, with the rest retrieved from reference TRBV7-9 and TRBJ2-7, is DTGVSQNPRHKITKRGQNVTFRCDPISEHNRLYWYRQTLGQGPEFLTYFQNEAQLEKSRLLSDRFSAERPKGSFSTLEIQRTEQGDSAMYLCARSTTSGDAYEQYFGPGTRLTVT.